This T cell receptor (beta chain) was found in a study of CXCR3-negative and CXCR3-positive naive CD8 T cells (dated by TCRdb to between 2019 and 2020). Study-level background: In total, roughly 140 million TRB reads were obtained, which works out to roughly 1.5 +/- 0.3 million reads per library. Diversity and physicochemical repertoire analyses were performed on about a dozen donors pooled from two independent experiments. Naive subsets from five or six donors and memory cells from 3 donors were included in the TRBV-TRBJ cluster analysis. The study at large found these results: Repertoire diversity was comparably high in both naive subsets but much lower in memory CD8+ T cells. Because surface CD5, which is linked to self-reactivity in mice, was comparable between the naive subsets, TCR interaction strength was also inferred from the physicochemical properties of TRB CDR3s. Because CXCR3 expression was partially decreased after cryopreservation, freshly isolated PBMCs were used for most assays. Naive CXCR3-negative and CXCR3-positive cells from the same donor showed similar TRBV-TRBJ usage, whereas memory cells showed distinct patterns.

TCRdb shows the sequencer as NextSeq 550. The Human TCR Profiling Kit (MiLaboratory) was used to prepare UMI-labeled 5' RACE TRB cDNA libraries. cDNA synthesis used the entire amount of extracted RNA, and PCR amplification then used the entire amount of cDNA produced. Libraries were prepared in parallel using an identical number of PCR cycles. Concerning the study's data processing: MIGEC and MiXCR extracted about 48,000 +/- 9,800 unique UMI-labeled TRB cDNA molecules per library, requiring at least two reads per UMI. On average, each library contained about 40,000 +/- 10,000 functional in-frame TRB CDR3 nucleotide clonotypes without stop codons. Diversity metrics, including normalized Shannon-Wiener and Chao1, were computed in VDJtools after downsampling to 5000 UMI-labeled TRB molecules per sample. For the central five CDR3 residues, VDJtools calculated physicochemical properties weighted by clonotype size, namely interaction energy, strength, volume and Kidera factor 4. After reprocessing by TCRdb, each CDR3 protein sequence is one entry, and no DNA is given. V and J calls and clone size were set by TCRdb, not the authors. The table of this sample itemizes about 40,000 distinct CDR3 sequences. Of the sample, roughly a tenth falls within the top ten clones.

From cysteine to phenylalanine, the CDR3 is 13 amino acids long. No DNA was logged. CDR1 and CDR2 (SQVTM, ANQGSEA) derive from the germline V gene. As for this clonotype: Its antigen is unknown.

Each CD8+ T cell subset was flow-sorted in triplicate, with 300,000 cells per subset placed directly into RLT lysis buffer. Standard density gradient centrifugation was used to isolate peripheral blood mononuclear cells from buffy coats. Total RNA was extracted from sorted cells with an RNeasy Mini Kit. The chain was built from TRBV29-1 and TRBJ2-1; with no DNA, the TCRdb D assignment of TRBD2 cannot be verified. The TCR sequence derives from a human donor in good health. Some clones in this sample may be carry-over from other donors' samples. Sequences were obtained from memory CD8+ T cells from blood. What this sample's cell subset or site label stands for: conventional CD8+ memory T cells (TMEM), sorted as controls. The CDR3 corresponds to CSVEWAGGRFKFF.